This T cell receptor beta chain emerged from a study of Ad26.COV2.S vaccination and SARS-CoV-2 variants. Overall study: Ad26.COV2.S given intramuscularly, once or twice 56 days apart.

V was trimmed by 0 bases and J by 7 bases, leaving 10 bases between them. The CDR3 runs to 14 residues. Germline V CDR1 and CDR2: SGHTA, FQGNSA. The sample's treatment: around 19 received Ad26.COV2.S at low or high dose, single or two shots; about 5 received placebo; per-sample allocation not given. The investigators took samples on day 63 after the first vaccine or placebo injection. This person who donated was an adult of 18-55 years in Boston. Ad26.COV2.S expressed prefusion-stabilized spike from the original Wuhan strain. Clones were read by immunoSEQ multiplex PCR, and TCRdb kept only the in-frame ones, dropping some. The table has about 280,000 clones, around 87% seen once. Whole-study findings and limits: Reported post-vaccination CD8+ and CD4+ T cell responses to spike showed substantial breadth.

Details on this clone: Its target is not known.

This receptor was obtained from a person between 18 and 65 years old who received the Ad26.COV2.S COVID-19 vaccine or a placebo. Sequenced here: peripheral blood, sampled in a trial of Ad26.COV2.S vaccine versus placebo. The rearrangement joins TRBV7-2 to TRBJ1-5; the D is unclear. CDR3 residues: CASSLALEGQPQHF. The CDR3, as DNA: TGTGCCAGCAGCTTAGCGCTCGAGGGCCAGCCCCAGCATTTT.